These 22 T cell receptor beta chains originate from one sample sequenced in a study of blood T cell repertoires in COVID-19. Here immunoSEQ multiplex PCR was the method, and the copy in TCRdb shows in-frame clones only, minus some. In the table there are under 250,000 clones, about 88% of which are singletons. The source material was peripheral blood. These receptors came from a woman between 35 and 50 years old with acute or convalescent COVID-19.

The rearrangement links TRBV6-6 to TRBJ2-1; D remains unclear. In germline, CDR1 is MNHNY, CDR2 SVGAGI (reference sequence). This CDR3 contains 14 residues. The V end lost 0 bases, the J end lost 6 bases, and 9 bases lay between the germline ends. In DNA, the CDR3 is TGTGCCAGCAGTTACTCTGAGGTTAGCAATGAGCAGTTCTTC. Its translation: CASSYSEVSNEQFF.

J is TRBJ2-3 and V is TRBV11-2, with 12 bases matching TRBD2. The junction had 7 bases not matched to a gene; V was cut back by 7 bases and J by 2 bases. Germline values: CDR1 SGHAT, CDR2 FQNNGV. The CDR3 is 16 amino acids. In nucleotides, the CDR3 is TGTGCCAGCACTCCGGGACTAGCGGGCGCCACAGATACGCAGTATTTT. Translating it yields CASTPGLAGATDTQYF. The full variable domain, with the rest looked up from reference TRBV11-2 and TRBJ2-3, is EAGVAQSPRYKIIEKRQSVAFWCNPISGHATLYWYQQILGQGPKLLIQFQNNGVVDDSQLPKDRFSAERLKGVDSTLKIQPAKLEDSAVYLCASTPGLAGATDTQYFGPGTRLTVL.

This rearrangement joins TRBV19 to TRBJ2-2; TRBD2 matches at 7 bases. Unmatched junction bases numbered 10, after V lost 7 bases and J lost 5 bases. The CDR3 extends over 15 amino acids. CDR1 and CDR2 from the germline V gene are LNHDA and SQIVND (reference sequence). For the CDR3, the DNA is TGTGCCAGTAAGGGAGGGGCCCCGGGGACCGGGGAGCTGTTTTTT. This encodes CASKGGAPGTGELFF.

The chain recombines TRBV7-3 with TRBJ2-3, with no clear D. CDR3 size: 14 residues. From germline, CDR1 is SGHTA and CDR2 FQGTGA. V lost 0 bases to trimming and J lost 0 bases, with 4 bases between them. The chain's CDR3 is CASSLTRSTDTQYF. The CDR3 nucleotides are TGTGCCAGCAGCTTAACGAGGAGCACAGATACGCAGTATTTT. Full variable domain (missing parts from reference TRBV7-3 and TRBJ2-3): GAGVSQTPSNKVTEKGKYVELRCDPISGHTALYWYRQSLGQGPEFLIYFQGTGAADDSGLPNDRFFAVRPEGSVSTLKIQRTERGDSAVYLCASSLTRSTDTQYFGPGTRLTVL.

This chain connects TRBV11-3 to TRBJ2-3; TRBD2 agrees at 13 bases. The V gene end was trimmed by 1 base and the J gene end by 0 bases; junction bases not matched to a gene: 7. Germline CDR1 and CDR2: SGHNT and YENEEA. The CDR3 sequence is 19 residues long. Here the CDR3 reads CASSLGKTSGGPSTDTQYF. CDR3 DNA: TGTGCCAGCAGCTTAGGGAAGACTAGCGGGGGGCCGAGCACAGATACGCAGTATTTT.

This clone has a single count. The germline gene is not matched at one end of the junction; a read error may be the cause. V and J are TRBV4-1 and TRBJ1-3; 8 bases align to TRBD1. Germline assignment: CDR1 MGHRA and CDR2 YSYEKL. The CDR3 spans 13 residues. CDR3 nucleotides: TGCGCCAGCAGCCAAGGCTCGGACAGGGTAACATCCTTT. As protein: CASSQGSDRVTSF.

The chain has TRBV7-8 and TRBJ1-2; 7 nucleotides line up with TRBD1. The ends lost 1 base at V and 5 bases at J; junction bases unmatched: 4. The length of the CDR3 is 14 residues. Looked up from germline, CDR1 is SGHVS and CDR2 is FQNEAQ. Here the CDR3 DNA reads TGTGCCAGCAGCTTAGAGGGCAGGGGGTATGGCTACACCTTC. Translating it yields CASSLEGRGYGYTF.

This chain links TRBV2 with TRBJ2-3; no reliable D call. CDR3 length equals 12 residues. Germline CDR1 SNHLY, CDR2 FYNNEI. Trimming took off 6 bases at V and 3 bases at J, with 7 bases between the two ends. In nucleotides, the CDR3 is TGTGCCAGCAGGGCCGGGACAGATACGCAGTATTTT. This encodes CASRAGTDTQYF.

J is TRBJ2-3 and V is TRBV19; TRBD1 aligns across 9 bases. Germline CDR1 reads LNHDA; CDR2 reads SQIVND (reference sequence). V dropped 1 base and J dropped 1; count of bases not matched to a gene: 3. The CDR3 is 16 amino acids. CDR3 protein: CASSIGDRAGTDTQYF. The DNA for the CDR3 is TGTGCCAGTAGTATAGGGGACAGGGCCGGCACAGATACGCAGTATTTT.

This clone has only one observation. The CDR3 DNA reads TGTGCCACCAGTGATTCCCGCAGGAACCCTCAAGAGACCCAGTACTTC. It translates to CATSDSRRNPQETQYF. The chain joins TRBV24-1 to TRBJ2-5, with no clear D. The CDR3 length is 16 residues. Germline-derived CDR1 and CDR2 are KGHDR and SFDVKD. V lost 2 bases to trimming and J lost 2 bases, with 14 bases between them.

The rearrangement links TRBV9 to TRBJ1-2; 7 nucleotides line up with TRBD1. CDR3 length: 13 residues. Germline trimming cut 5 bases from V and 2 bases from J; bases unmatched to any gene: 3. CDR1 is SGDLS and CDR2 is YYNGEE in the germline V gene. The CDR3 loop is CASSKDRNYGYTF. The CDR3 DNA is TGTGCCAGCAGTAAGGACAGGAACTATGGCTACACCTTC.

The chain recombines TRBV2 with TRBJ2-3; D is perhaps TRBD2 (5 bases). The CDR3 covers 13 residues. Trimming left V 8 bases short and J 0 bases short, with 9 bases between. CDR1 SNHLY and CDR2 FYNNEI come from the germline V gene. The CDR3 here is CASSTGSTDTQYF. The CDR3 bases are TGTGCCAGCTCGACGGGGAGCACAGATACGCAGTATTTT. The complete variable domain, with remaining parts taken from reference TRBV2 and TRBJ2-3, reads EPEVTQTPSHQVTQMGQEVILRCVPISNHLYFYWYRQILGQKVEFLVSFYNNEISEKSEIFDDQFSVERPDGSNFTLKIRSTKLEDSAMYFCASSTGSTDTQYFGPGTRLTVL.

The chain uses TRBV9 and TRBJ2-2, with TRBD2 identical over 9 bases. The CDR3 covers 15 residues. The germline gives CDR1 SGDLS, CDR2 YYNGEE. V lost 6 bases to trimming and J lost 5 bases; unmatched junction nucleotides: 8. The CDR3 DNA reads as TGTGCCAGCAACGGAGGACTAGCGAGGACCGGGGAGCTGTTTTTT. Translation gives CASNGGLARTGELFF.

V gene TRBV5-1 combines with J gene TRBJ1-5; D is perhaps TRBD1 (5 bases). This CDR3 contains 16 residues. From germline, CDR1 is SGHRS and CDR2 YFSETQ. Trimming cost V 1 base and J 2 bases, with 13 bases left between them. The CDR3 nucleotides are TGCGCCAGCAGCTTGTTCGCGGGGCCCGGCAATCAGCCCCAGCATTTT. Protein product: CASSLFAGPGNQPQHF.

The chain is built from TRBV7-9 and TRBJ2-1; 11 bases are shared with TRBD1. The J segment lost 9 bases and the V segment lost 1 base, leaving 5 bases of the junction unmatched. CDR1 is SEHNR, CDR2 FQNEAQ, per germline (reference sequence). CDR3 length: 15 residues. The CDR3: CASSLGGQGASEQFF. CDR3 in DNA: TGTGCCAGCAGCTTAGGTGGACAGGGGGCTAGTGAGCAGTTCTTC.

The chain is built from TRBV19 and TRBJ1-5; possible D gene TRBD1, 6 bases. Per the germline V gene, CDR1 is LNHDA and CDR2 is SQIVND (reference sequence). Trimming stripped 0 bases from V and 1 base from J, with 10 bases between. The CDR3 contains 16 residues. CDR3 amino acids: CASSIDRTDSNQPQHF. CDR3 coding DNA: TGTGCCAGTAGTATAGATCGGACAGACAGCAATCAGCCCCAGCATTTT.

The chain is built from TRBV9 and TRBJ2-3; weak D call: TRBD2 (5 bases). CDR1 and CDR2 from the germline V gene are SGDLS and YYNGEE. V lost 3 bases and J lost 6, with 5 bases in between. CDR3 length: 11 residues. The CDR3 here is CASSGRDTQYF. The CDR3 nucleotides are TGTGCCAGCAGCGGGAGGGATACGCAGTATTTT.

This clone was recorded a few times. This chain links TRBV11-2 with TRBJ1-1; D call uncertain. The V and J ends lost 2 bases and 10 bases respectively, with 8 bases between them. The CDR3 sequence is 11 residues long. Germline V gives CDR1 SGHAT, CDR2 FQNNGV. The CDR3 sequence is CASSLTSGAFF. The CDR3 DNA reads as TGTGCCAGCAGCTTAACTTCTGGAGCTTTCTTT. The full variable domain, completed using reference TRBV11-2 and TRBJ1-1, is EAGVAQSPRYKIIEKRQSVAFWCNPISGHATLYWYQQILGQGPKLLIQFQNNGVVDDSQLPKDRFSAERLKGVDSTLKIQPAKLEDSAVYLCASSLTSGAFFGQGTRLTVV.

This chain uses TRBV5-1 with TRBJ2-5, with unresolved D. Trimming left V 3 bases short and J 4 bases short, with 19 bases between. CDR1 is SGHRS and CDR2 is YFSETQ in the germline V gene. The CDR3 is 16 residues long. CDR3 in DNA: TGCGCCAGCAGCTCTGGCGTTGGGCGAAGTACAGAGACCCAGTACTTC. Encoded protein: CASSSGVGRSTETQYF.

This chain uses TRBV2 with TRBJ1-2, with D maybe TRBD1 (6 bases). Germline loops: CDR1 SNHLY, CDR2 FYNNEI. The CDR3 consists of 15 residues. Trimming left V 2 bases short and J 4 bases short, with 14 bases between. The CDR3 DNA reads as TGTGCCAGCAGTGAATCTCCCGGGACAAGCTATGGCTACACCTTC. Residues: CASSESPGTSYGYTF.

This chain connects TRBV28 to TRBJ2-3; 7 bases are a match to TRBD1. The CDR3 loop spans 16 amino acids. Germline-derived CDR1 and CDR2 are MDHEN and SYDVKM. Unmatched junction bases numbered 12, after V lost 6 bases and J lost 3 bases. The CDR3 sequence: CASREDSDRKTDTQYF. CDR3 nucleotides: TGTGCCAGCAGGGAGGACTCGGACAGGAAGACAGATACGCAGTATTTT.

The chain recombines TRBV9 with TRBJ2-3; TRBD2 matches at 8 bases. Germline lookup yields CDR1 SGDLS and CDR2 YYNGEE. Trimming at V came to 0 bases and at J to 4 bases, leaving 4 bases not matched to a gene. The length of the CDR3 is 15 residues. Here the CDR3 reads CASSVGSGGPDTQYF. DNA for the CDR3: TGTGCCAGCAGCGTAGGAAGCGGGGGCCCAGATACGCAGTATTTT.